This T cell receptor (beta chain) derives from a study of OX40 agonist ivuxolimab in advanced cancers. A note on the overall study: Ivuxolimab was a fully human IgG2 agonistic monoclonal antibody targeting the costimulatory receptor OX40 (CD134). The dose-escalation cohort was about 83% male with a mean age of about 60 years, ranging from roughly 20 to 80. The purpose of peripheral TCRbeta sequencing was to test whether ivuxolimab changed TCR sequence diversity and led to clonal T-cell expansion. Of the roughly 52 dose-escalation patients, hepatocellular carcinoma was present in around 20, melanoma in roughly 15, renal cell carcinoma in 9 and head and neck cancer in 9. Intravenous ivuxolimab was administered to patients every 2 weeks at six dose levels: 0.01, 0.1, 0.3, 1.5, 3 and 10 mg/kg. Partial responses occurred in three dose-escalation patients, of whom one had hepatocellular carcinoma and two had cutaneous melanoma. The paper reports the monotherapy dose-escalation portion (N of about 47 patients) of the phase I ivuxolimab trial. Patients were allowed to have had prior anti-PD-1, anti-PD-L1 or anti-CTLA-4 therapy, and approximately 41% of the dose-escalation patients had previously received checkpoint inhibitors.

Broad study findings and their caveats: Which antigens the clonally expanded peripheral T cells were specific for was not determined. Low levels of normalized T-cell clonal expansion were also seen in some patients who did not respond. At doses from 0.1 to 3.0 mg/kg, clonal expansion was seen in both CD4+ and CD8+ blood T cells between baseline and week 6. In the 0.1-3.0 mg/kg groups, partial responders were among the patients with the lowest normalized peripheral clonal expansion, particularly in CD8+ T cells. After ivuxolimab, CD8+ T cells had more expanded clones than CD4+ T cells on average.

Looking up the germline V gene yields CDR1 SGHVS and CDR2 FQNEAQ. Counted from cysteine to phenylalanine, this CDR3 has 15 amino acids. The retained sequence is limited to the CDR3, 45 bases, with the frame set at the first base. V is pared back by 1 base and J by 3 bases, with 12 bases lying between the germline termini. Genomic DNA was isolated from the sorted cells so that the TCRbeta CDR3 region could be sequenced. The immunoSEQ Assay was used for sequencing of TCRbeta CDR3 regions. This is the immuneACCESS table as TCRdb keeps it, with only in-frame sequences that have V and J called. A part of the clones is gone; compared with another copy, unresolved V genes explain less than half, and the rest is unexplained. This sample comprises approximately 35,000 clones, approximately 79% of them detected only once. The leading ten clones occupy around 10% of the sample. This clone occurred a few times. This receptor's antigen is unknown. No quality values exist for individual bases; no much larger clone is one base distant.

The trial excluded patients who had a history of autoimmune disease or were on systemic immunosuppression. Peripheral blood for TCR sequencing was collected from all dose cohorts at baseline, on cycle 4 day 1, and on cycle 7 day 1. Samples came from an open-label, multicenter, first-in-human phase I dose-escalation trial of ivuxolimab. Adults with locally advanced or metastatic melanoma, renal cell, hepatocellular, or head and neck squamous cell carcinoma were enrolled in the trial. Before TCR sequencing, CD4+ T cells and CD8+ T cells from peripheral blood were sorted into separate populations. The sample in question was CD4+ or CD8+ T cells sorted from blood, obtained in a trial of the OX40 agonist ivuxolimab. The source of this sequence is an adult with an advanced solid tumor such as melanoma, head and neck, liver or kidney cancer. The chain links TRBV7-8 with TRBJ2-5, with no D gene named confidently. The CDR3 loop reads CASSLVSRNEETQYF. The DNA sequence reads TGTGCCAGCAGCTTAGTTTCCAGGAATGAAGAGACCCAGTACTTC.